Given below is one T cell receptor (beta chain) in context. The antigen remains undetermined. cDNA libraries for TCR alpha and TCR beta, carrying sample barcodes and UMIs, came from 5'RACE with constant-segment primers. TCRdb called the 5' RACE reads again in MiXCR, with one record for every CDR3 protein. The table has about 210,000 distinct CDR3 sequences, roughly a tenth seen once. The sample belongs to a study of T-cell memory formation after mild COVID-19. From germline, CDR1 is SGDLS and CDR2 YYNGEE. The CDR3 runs 16 residues. The V end lost 5 bases, the J end lost 6 bases, and 20 bases lay between the germline ends. General study results and limits: Pre-infection memory already had some responding clones, implying cross-reactive memory joined.

The rearrangement links TRBV9 to TRBJ2-2; no reliable D call. The receptor's source is a young man who had mild COVID-19 (a few samples of this study predate the infection). Cell type and time point are not known. The sample was PBMCs or a T cell subset sorted from them (not recorded which). The CDR3 loop reads CASSEQPFYRPGELFF. DNA of the CDR3: TGTGCCAGCAGTGAGCAGCCGTTTTACCGCCCCGGGGAGCTGTTTTTT.